Shown below are 12 T cell receptor beta chains from a single sample sequenced in a study of beta chain features in type 1 diabetes. The authors reverse transcribed all of the isolated RNA, so sequencing captured expressed TCRB transcripts. TCRdb's table, derived via immunoSEQ multiplex PCR, lists solely in-frame clones and lacks some. This sample has about 900,000 clones, with about a sixth found just once. The sample was naive CD4+ T cells from blood. The receptors shown here come from a woman between 18 and 30 years old in good health.

This clone occurred a few times. CDR3 sequence reads: CASSLLAAGTSNQPQHF. For the CDR3, the DNA is TGTGCCAGCAGTTTATTGGCCGCGGGAACTAGCAATCAGCCCCAGCATTTT. V and J are TRBV28 and TRBJ1-5; D ambiguous. Germline CDR1 is MDHEN and CDR2 is SYDVKM. This CDR3 region has 17 residues. V dropped 1 base and J dropped 0 bases, with 13 bases sitting between them.

This clone occurred a few times. The V and J genes are TRBV28 and TRBJ2-4; 8 positions agree with TRBD1. The germline CDR1 and CDR2 sequences are MDHEN and SYDVKM. The length of the CDR3 is 16 residues. The V segment lost 5 bases and the J segment 1 base; nucleotides outside the gene matches: 7. This CDR3 reads CASSPWTGKAKNIQYF. In nucleotides, the CDR3 is TGTGCCAGCAGTCCTTGGACAGGGAAGGCCAAAAACATTCAGTACTTC.

This clone was seen more than once but under ten times. V and J are TRBV7-9 and TRBJ2-7; TRBD2 might be the D (5 bases). The CDR3 covers 15 residues. Germline CDR1 reads SEHNR; CDR2 reads FQNEAQ (reference sequence). Trimming stripped 5 bases from V and 0 bases from J, with 14 bases between. The CDR3 spells CASSADFPHSYEQYF. In DNA, the CDR3 is TGTGCCAGCAGCGCGGACTTTCCTCACTCCTACGAGCAGTACTTC.

This clone was observed a few times. The rearrangement uses TRBV5-4 and TRBJ2-1; TRBD2 matches at 7 bases. This CDR3 has 15 amino acids. V was pared by 4 bases and J by 0 bases, with 4 bases of the junction left unmatched. Germline V gene lookup returns CDR1 SGHNT and CDR2 YYREEE (reference sequence). The chain's CDR3 is CASSLAASSYNEQFF. The CDR3 bases are TGTGCCAGCAGCCTAGCGGCTAGCTCCTACAATGAGCAGTTCTTC.

V and J are TRBV5-1 and TRBJ2-1; no firm D call. V was pared by 3 bases and J by 8 bases, with 12 bases between. Per the germline V gene, CDR1 is SGHRS and CDR2 is YFSETQ. The length of the CDR3 is 13 residues. The CDR3 region has the DNA TGCGCCAGCAGCTCCCCCCCGGTTGATGAGCAGTTCTTC. This translates into CASSSPPVDEQFF.

CDR3 nucleotides: TGTGCCAGCAGCCCGGGACTAGCGGGAGGAGGGGCCAAAAACATTCAGTACTTC. This sequence encodes CASSPGLAGGGAKNIQYF. The chain uses TRBV9 and TRBJ2-4; 15 bases fit TRBD2. J lost 1 base, V lost 4 bases, and 6 bases had no gene match. The CDR3 is 18 residues long. CDR1 and CDR2 (germline): SGDLS, YYNGEE.

The sample holds a few counts of this clone. The sample carries other DNA sequences with the same CDR3. J is TRBJ2-7 and V is TRBV2; D is unresolved. The V end was cut by 8 bases, the J end by 0 bases, with 5 bases between. The CDR3 spans 11 residues. From germline, CDR1 is SNHLY and CDR2 FYNNEI. The chain's CDR3 is CASRLSYEQYF. The CDR3 DNA sequence: TGTGCCAGCCGCCTCTCCTACGAGCAGTACTTC.

This clone appeared a few times. The chain has TRBV4-1 and TRBJ2-5, with TRBD2 matching 7 bases. The junction had 13 bases not matched to a gene; V was cut back by 3 bases and J by 3 bases. Germline CDR1 and CDR2: MGHRA and YSYEKL. The CDR3 consists of 17 residues. The CDR3: CASSQEIRGGTKETQYF. In nucleotides, the CDR3 is TGCGCCAGCAGCCAGGAAATTAGGGGAGGGACCAAAGAGACCCAGTACTTC.

CDR3 bases: TGCGCCAGCAGCTCGGACAGGGCCCCAGCGCGCGAGCAGTTCTTC. Residues: CASSSDRAPAREQFF. The genes are TRBV5-1 and TRBJ2-1, with 8 bases that match TRBD1. Germline trimming cut 3 bases from V and 10 bases from J; bases unmatched to any gene: 12. Germline assignment: CDR1 SGHRS and CDR2 YFSETQ. This CDR3 contains 15 residues.

J is TRBJ1-5 and V is TRBV6-5; 7 positions match TRBD1. J gave up 3 bases and V 6 bases, and 2 bases lay outside the gene matches. Germline loops: CDR1 MNHEY, CDR2 SVGAGI. The CDR3 is made up of 13 amino acids. Here the CDR3 DNA reads TGTGCCAGCAGACAGGGGTTCAATCAGCCCCAGCATTTT. Amino acid sequence: CASRQGFNQPQHF.

This clone showed up just once. V gene TRBV28 combines with J gene TRBJ2-7, with 10 bases that match TRBD2. V was clipped by 9 bases and J by 6 bases; unmatched bases: 8. Germline CDR1 is MDHEN and CDR2 is SYDVKM. The CDR3 has 13 residues. The CDR3, as DNA: TGTGCCAGTATAGCGGGAGGATCGACCGAGCAGTACTTC. This codes for CASIAGGSTEQYF.

CDR3 protein: CASSRPRGPKGEQYF. The CDR3 DNA reads as TGTGCCAGCAGTCGGCCGCGGGGGCCGAAGGGAGAGCAGTACTTC. The gene calls are TRBV28 and TRBJ2-7; a possible D gene is TRBD2 (7 bases). V lost 5 bases to trimming and J lost 7 bases, with 21 bases between them. The CDR3 consists of 15 residues. Germline CDR1 reads MDHEN; CDR2 reads SYDVKM.